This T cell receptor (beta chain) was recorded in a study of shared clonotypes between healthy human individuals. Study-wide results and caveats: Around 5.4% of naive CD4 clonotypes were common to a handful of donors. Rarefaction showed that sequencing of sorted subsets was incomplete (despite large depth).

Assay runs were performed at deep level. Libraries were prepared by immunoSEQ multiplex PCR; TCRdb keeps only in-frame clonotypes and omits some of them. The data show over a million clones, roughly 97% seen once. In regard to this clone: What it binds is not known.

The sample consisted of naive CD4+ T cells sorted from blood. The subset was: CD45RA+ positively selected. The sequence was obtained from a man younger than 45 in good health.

CDR3 DNA sequence: TGTGCCAGCTCACCGCCGACAGGGTATGGAGAGACCCAGTACTTC. Translated, it gives CASSPPTGYGETQYF. The chain couples TRBV18 to TRBJ2-5; 7 bases match TRBD1. The CDR3 loop spans 15 amino acids. Germline V CDR1 and CDR2: KGHSH, LQKENI. V shed 3 bases, J shed 4 bases, and the junction held 8 bases outside the gene matches.